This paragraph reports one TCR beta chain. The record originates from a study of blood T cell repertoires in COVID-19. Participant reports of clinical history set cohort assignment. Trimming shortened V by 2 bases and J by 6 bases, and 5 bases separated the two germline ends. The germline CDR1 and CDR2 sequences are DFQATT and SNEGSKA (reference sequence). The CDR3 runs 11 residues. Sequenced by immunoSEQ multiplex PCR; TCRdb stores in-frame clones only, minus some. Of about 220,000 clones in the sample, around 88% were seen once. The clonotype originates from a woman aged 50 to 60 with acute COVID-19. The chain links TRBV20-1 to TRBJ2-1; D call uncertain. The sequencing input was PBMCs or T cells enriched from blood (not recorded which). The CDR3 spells CSARYSNEQFF. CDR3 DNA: TGCAGTGCTAGATACAGCAATGAGCAGTTCTTC.